This entry lists 3 T cell receptor beta chains sequenced from one sample in a study of blood T cell repertoires in COVID-19 (dated by TCRdb to the early 2020s). Libraries were prepared through the immunoSEQ multiplex PCR assay. TCRdb limited this immuneACCESS table to in-frame rearrangements with V and J called. A share of clones is missing; checked studies link under half to unresolved V genes, and the rest is unexplained. In this sample the table shows roughly 140,000 clones, over 75% of which occur a single time. 0.95% to 1.5% of the sample lies in the top ten. The sequencing input was PBMCs or T cells enriched from blood (not recorded which). All receptors come from a woman in her 30s with acute COVID-19.

The rearrangement joins TRBV7-2 to TRBJ1-2; 8 nucleotides line up with TRBD1. Per the germline V gene, CDR1 is SGHTA and CDR2 is FQGNSA. V dropped 5 bases and J dropped 2; count of bases not matched to a gene: 10. This CDR3 is built from 16 residues. CDR3 coding DNA: TGTGCCAGCAGCCCACCCCCCGGACAGGGAAACTATGGCTACACCTTC. Residues: CASSPPPGQGNYGYTF.

V and J are TRBV28 and TRBJ1-5, with TRBD1 matching 8 bases. CDR3 length: 13 residues. The V gene end was trimmed by 6 bases and the J gene end by 8 bases; junction bases not matched to a gene: 6. Germline CDR1 reads MDHEN; CDR2 reads SYDVKM. The CDR3 is CASRTGGKKPQHF. The CDR3 nucleotides read TGTGCCAGCAGAACAGGGGGTAAAAAGCCCCAGCATTTT. Full variable domain (outside the CDR3, taken from reference TRBV28 and TRBJ1-5): DVKVTQSSRYLVKRTGEKVFLECVQDMDHENMFWYRQDPGLGLRLIYFSYDVKMKEKGDIPEGYSVSREKKERFSLILESASTNQTSMYLCASRTGGKKPQHFGDGTRLSIL.

V and J are TRBV7-2 and TRBJ1-5; the D gene is possibly TRBD1 (5 bases). Trimming stripped 3 bases from V and 6 bases from J, with 15 bases between. The CDR3 is 15 residues long. Germline V gene data show CDR1 as SGHTA and CDR2 as FQGNSA. DNA of the CDR3: TGTGCCAGCAGCTTCAGTTCAGGGATGGGTCAGCCCCAGCATTTT. It specifies CASSFSSGMGQPQHF.